The 27 T cell receptor beta chains listed next were all sequenced from one sample in a study of CD8+ T cells in alopecia areata. Extracted RNA was reverse transcribed, and the resulting cDNA served as sequencing template. The data were produced by immunoSEQ multiplex PCR, yet TCRdb's version contains in-frame clones alone and is incomplete. The data show about 250,000 clones, 65% to 70% seen once. Material: CD4+ T cells sorted from blood, obtained at week 0. The receptors stem from a human donor with alopecia areata.

The CDR3 loop reads CASSPPAGGNEQFF. CDR3 DNA sequence: TGTGCCAGCTCACCACCGGCCGGGGGCAATGAGCAGTTCTTC. V usage is TRBV18 and J usage is TRBJ2-1, with D maybe TRBD2 (6 bases). Germline V lookup: CDR1 KGHSH, CDR2 LQKENI. V dropped 0 bases and J dropped 6 bases, with 9 bases sitting between them. This CDR3 is 14 amino acids long.

This CDR3 reads CSARDFGEQFF. The DNA of the CDR3 is TGCAGTGCTAGAGATTTCGGTGAGCAGTTCTTC. This chain links TRBV20-1 with TRBJ2-1, with unresolved D. The CDR3 spans 11 residues. The V gene lost 0 bases and the J gene lost 9 bases, with 6 bases spanning the gap. Germline CDR1 is DFQATT and CDR2 is SNEGSKA (reference sequence).

This clone came up a few times. The chain links TRBV14 to TRBJ2-3; D ambiguous. CDR3 length: 14 residues. Trimming shortened V by 0 bases and J by 0 bases, and 4 bases separated the two germline ends. Germline V CDR1 and CDR2: SGHDN, FVKESK. CDR3 loop: CASSQDSSTDTQYF. The CDR3 bases are TGTGCCAGCAGCCAAGACTCTAGCACAGATACGCAGTATTTT.

The chain joins TRBV6-1 to TRBJ1-6; no reliable D call. The CDR3 has 14 amino acids. CDR1 and CDR2 from the germline V gene are MNHNS and SASEGT. Trimming shortened V by 6 bases and J by 7 bases, and 13 bases separated the two germline ends. CDR3 nucleotide sequence: TGTGCCAGCAGAAACACGCAGAGGAATTCACCCCTCCACTTT. The encoded protein is CASRNTQRNSPLHF.

V usage is TRBV30 and J usage is TRBJ1-1; the match to TRBD1 covers 10 bases. V was pared by 8 bases and J by 5 bases, with 8 bases of the junction left unmatched. In germline, CDR1 is GTSNPN, CDR2 SVGIG (reference sequence). The CDR3 contains 13 residues. CDR3 nucleotides: TGTGCCGGGGTTGACAGGGGGCTAACTGAAGCTTTCTTT. Translation: CAGVDRGLTEAFF.

The chain recombines TRBV5-1 with TRBJ1-1; the D is unclear. The germline CDR1 and CDR2 sequences are SGHRS and YFSETQ. V dropped 0 bases and J dropped 6 bases, with 18 bases sitting between them. The CDR3 loop spans 16 amino acids. CDR3 sequence (DNA): TGCGCCAGCAGCTTGGATTTTGGAGAAAAAGACTCTGAAGCTTTCTTT. The encoded protein is CASSLDFGEKDSEAFF.

The chain recombines TRBV29-1 with TRBJ1-1; D is uncertain. This CDR3 is 11 amino acids long. The germline V gene has CDR1 SQVTM and CDR2 ANQGSEA. V dropped 5 bases and J dropped 5 bases, with 9 bases sitting between them. The CDR3 protein is CSVRYGTEAFF. The CDR3 nucleotides are TGCAGCGTTCGGTATGGGACTGAAGCTTTCTTT. Supplemented by reference TRBV29-1 and TRBJ1-1, the full variable domain reads SAVISQKPSRDICQRGTSLTIQCQVDSQVTMMFWYRQQPGQSLTLIATANQGSEATYESGFVIDKFPISRPNLTFSTLTVSNMSPEDSSIYLCSVRYGTEAFFGQGTRLTVV.

The V and J genes are TRBV5-6 and TRBJ2-2, with D possibly matching TRBD1 (6 bases). The V gene's germline CDR1 is SGHDT and CDR2 YYEEEE. V lost 0 bases to trimming and J lost 5 bases, with 11 bases between them. There are 15 residues in the CDR3. Here the CDR3 DNA reads TGTGCCAGCAGCTTGGCCGGCAGGGGAACCGGGGAGCTGTTTTTT. It is translated as CASSLAGRGTGELFF.

The CDR3 region is CASSRAGTGPSGTGELFF. CDR3 nucleotide sequence: TGCGCCAGCAGCCGCGCAGGGACTGGTCCTTCGGGCACCGGGGAGCTGTTTTTT. V is TRBV4-3 and J is TRBJ2-2, with D possibly TRBD2 on 6 matching bases. Trimming took off 4 bases at V and 4 bases at J, with 22 bases between the two ends. The CDR3 has 18 amino acids. Per the germline V gene, CDR1 is LGHNA and CDR2 is YSLEER.

The V and J genes are TRBV29-1 and TRBJ1-2, with D possibly matching TRBD1 (6 bases). Germline V gives CDR1 SQVTM, CDR2 ANQGSEA. CDR3 length: 13 residues. With 6 bases removed from V and 4 bases from J, the gap between germline ends came to 15 bases. The CDR3 here is CSVQTGLSYGYTF. In DNA form, the CDR3 reads TGCAGCGTACAGACAGGTCTGTCCTATGGCTACACCTTC.

This chain links TRBV30 with TRBJ1-2; D remains ambiguous. Germline CDR1 and CDR2: GTSNPN and SVGIG (reference sequence). The CDR3 is 13 residues long. V shed 1 base and J shed 8 bases, with 14 bases lying between them. CDR3 loop: CAWSESVGGGYTF. CDR3 bases: TGTGCCTGGAGTGAGTCGGTGGGTGGCGGCTACACCTTC.

The CDR3 loop reads CSVEEGQLTQYF. CDR3 sequence (DNA): TGCAGCGTTGAAGAGGGACAACTTACGCAGTATTTT. The J gene is TRBJ2-3, the V gene TRBV29-1; the D gene is possibly TRBD1 (6 bases). Germline lookup yields CDR1 SQVTM and CDR2 ANQGSEA. Between the trimmed V and J ends, which lost 0 bases and 8 bases, there was a span of 9 bases. The CDR3 runs to 12 residues.

The chain links TRBV10-3 to TRBJ2-7; 10 positions agree with TRBD1. From germline, CDR1 is ENHRY and CDR2 SYGVKD. The CDR3 length is 14 residues. Trimming at V came to 6 bases and at J to 2 bases, leaving 4 bases not matched to a gene. The CDR3 DNA is TGTGCCATCAGGCCCGGACAGGGGGCCTACGAGCAGTACTTC. This sequence encodes CAIRPGQGAYEQYF.

The genes are TRBV25-1 and TRBJ2-2; perhaps TRBD2 as D (6 bases). V lost 7 bases, J lost 6 bases, and 9 bases lay in between. The CDR3 runs to 12 residues. Germline V gene data show CDR1 as MGHDK and CDR2 as SYGVNS. CDR3 loop: CASTGVSGELFF. CDR3 DNA sequence: TGTGCCAGCACGGGGGTTTCCGGGGAGCTGTTTTTT.

CDR3: CASSGGAATDTQYF. As DNA, the CDR3 is TGCGCCAGCAGCGGCGGGGCGGCCACAGATACGCAGTATTTT. This chain joins TRBV5-1 and TRBJ2-3; perhaps TRBD2 as D (6 bases). V was clipped by 4 bases and J by 2 bases, with 11 bases between them. The length of the CDR3 is 14 residues. CDR1 is SGHRS, CDR2 YFSETQ, per germline.

V gene TRBV12-5 combines with J gene TRBJ2-7, with 9 bases identical to TRBD1. CDR3 length: 14 amino acids. The ends lost 6 bases at V and 0 bases at J; junction bases unmatched: 3. From germline, CDR1 is LGHNT and CDR2 FRNRAP. The CDR3 is CASGPGQGSYEQYF. In nucleotides, the CDR3 is TGTGCTAGTGGACCGGGACAGGGCTCCTACGAGCAGTACTTC. The full variable domain, in which reference TRBV12-5 and TRBJ2-7 provide the parts outside the CDR3, is DARVTQTPRHKVTEMGQEVTMRCQPILGHNTVFWYRQTMMQGLELLAYFRNRAPLDDSGMPKDRFSAEMPDATLATLKIQPSEPRDSAVYFCASGPGQGSYEQYFGPGTRLTVT.

The chain employs TRBV5-1 and TRBJ2-7; 11 nucleotides align to TRBD2. Germline CDR1 and CDR2: SGHRS and YFSETQ. The length of the CDR3 is 15 residues. V was clipped by 1 base and J by 3 bases; unmatched bases: 3. In DNA form, the CDR3 reads TGCGCCAGCAGCTTGTTCGGGACTAGCGGCTACGAGCAGTACTTC. It is translated as CASSLFGTSGYEQYF.

This clone was counted between two and nine times. The V gene is TRBV29-1, the J gene TRBJ2-1, with 7 bases that match TRBD1. Germline-derived CDR1 and CDR2 are SQVTM and ANQGSEA. With 8 bases clipped from V and 7 bases from J, the junction kept 8 bases outside the gene matches. This CDR3 contains 12 residues. The CDR3 DNA sequence: TGCAGCCAGACAGGGCAGTTGAATGAGCAGTTCTTC. Protein product: CSQTGQLNEQFF.

The chain joins TRBV11-2 to TRBJ2-1; D is undetermined. CDR1 SGHAT and CDR2 FQNNGV come from the germline V gene. V was cut by 1 base and J by 4 bases, with 14 bases left in between. The CDR3 has 16 amino acids. CDR3 DNA: TGTGCCAGCAGCTTAGCAGGCAGTCGGTATTACAATGAGCAGTTCTTC. It codes for CASSLAGSRYYNEQFF.

The J gene is TRBJ1-2, the V gene TRBV7-9; 7 bases agree with TRBD1. The ends lost 4 bases at V and 3 bases at J; junction bases unmatched: 8. Germline CDR1 is SEHNR and CDR2 is FQNEAQ (reference sequence). The CDR3 runs to 15 residues. The CDR3 bases are TGTGCCAGCAGCTCGTTCGACAGGGCCCACTATGGCTACACCTTC. Amino acid sequence: CASSSFDRAHYGYTF.

This clone was observed a few times. J is TRBJ2-7 and V is TRBV30; TRBD1 matches at 11 bases. V was clipped by 2 bases and J by 8 bases; unmatched bases: 11. The CDR3 length is 15 residues. Germline CDR1 is GTSNPN and CDR2 is SVGIG (reference sequence). This chain's CDR3 is CAWSTTGTGGVQQYF. CDR3 nucleotides: TGTGCCTGGAGTACCACCGGGACAGGGGGTGTTCAGCAGTACTTC.

About this clone: Different DNA sequences within this sample yield the same CDR3. The genes are TRBV9 and TRBJ2-3, with D possibly matching TRBD1 (6 bases). Trimming shortened V by 4 bases and J by 0 bases, and 12 bases separated the two germline ends. The germline gives CDR1 SGDLS, CDR2 YYNGEE. The CDR3 runs to 15 residues. CDR3 in amino acids: CASSPRQGSTDTQYF. CDR3 DNA sequence: TGTGCCAGCAGCCCCCGGCAGGGGAGCACAGATACGCAGTATTTT.

The gene calls are TRBV7-9 and TRBJ2-3; 9 bases fit TRBD2. The CDR3 has 14 residues. V trimming: 5 bases; J trimming: 4 bases; junction bases outside the gene matches: 4. Per germline, CDR1 SEHNR and CDR2 FQNEAQ (reference sequence). This CDR3 is CASSRTSAPDTQYF. CDR3 DNA: TGTGCCAGCAGCCGGACTAGCGCGCCAGATACGCAGTATTTT.

The gene calls are TRBV30 and TRBJ1-2; D uncertain. V was shortened by 0 bases and J by 10 bases, with 9 bases between the two germline ends. Germline CDR1 and CDR2: GTSNPN and SVGIG (reference sequence). This CDR3 has 11 residues. The CDR3 is CAWSVQSLYTF. For the CDR3, the DNA is TGTGCCTGGAGTGTACAGTCCCTCTACACCTTC. The whole variable domain, remainder taken from reference TRBV30 and TRBJ1-2, is SQTIHQWPATLVQPVGSPLSLECTVEGTSNPNLYWYRQAAGRGLQLLFYSVGIGQISSEVPQNLSASRPQDRQFILSSKKLLLSDSGFYLCAWSVQSLYTFGSGTRLTVV.

The J gene is TRBJ2-5, the V gene TRBV11-2, with a possible D match to TRBD1 (5 bases). Germline CDR1 SGHAT, CDR2 FQNNGV. The CDR3 consists of 14 residues. V shed 4 bases and J shed 6 bases, with 15 bases lying between them. In nucleotides, the CDR3 is TGTGCCAGCAGCTCTATACAGGAGAGGAAGACCCAGTACTTC. It specifies CASSSIQERKTQYF.

This chain links TRBV7-2 with TRBJ2-5; no clear D gene. The CDR3 covers 14 residues. Looked up from germline, CDR1 is SGHTA and CDR2 is FQGNSA. Trimming cost V 2 bases and J 1 base, with 8 bases left between them. The chain's CDR3 is CASSLSQAQETQYF. CDR3 in DNA: TGTGCCAGCAGCTTATCCCAGGCCCAAGAGACCCAGTACTTC.

At least ten counts were recorded for this clone. The chain couples TRBV4-1 to TRBJ2-4; 12 nucleotides line up with TRBD2. V gave up 3 bases and J gave up 7 bases; unmatched junction bases: 13. The CDR3 is 18 amino acids. Germline CDR1 and CDR2: MGHRA and YSYEKL. CDR3 in amino acids: CASSQGLLAGGRGNIQYF. CDR3 DNA sequence: TGCGCCAGCAGCCAGGGATTGCTAGCGGGGGGGCGAGGTAACATTCAGTACTTC.